Presented here are 9 T cell receptor beta chains from one specimen sequenced in a study of a mutant IDH1 vaccine in newly diagnosed glioma. Time point described: baseline, week 1 (first vaccination visit). Treatment in this sample: pre-vaccination baseline after standard-of-care therapy. Here immunoSEQ multiplex PCR was the method, and the copy in TCRdb shows in-frame clones only, minus some. The sample has 23,000 or so clones, approximately 93% seen once; the top ten hold about 1.2%. Material: PBMCs, obtained from a glioma patient treated with radiotherapy, temozolomide or both. These receptors were obtained from a man in his forties or fifties with glioma.

V usage is TRBV10-3 and J usage is TRBJ1-1; the D is unclear. The germline V gene encodes CDR1 ENHRY and CDR2 SYGVKD. V was clipped by 2 bases and J by 0 bases, with 4 bases between them. CDR3 size: 13 residues. DNA for the CDR3: TGTGCCATCAGTGAGAAAATGAACACTGAAGCTTTCTTT. It codes for CAISEKMNTEAFF.

The J gene is TRBJ1-5, the V gene TRBV19; TRBD1 agrees at 8 bases. The J segment lost 7 bases and the V segment lost 1 base, leaving 6 bases of the junction unmatched. Germline assignment: CDR1 LNHDA and CDR2 SQIVND (reference sequence). This CDR3 contains 15 residues. This CDR3 is CASSIAGQGYQPQHF. CDR3 nucleotides: TGTGCCAGTAGTATAGCTGGACAGGGATACCAGCCCCAGCATTTT.

This clone was picked up a small number of times. The V call is TRBV15, the J call TRBJ1-2, with D perhaps matching TRBD1 (6 bases). The CDR3 is made up of 15 amino acids. Looked up from germline, CDR1 is LNHNV and CDR2 is YYDKDF (reference sequence). V was pared by 1 base and J by 6 bases, with 15 bases between. CDR3 loop: CATSRADRLLHGYTF. The DNA for the CDR3 is TGTGCCACCAGCAGAGCGGACAGATTACTCCATGGCTACACCTTC.

This clone was found once. The V gene is TRBV29-1, the J gene TRBJ2-4; maybe TRBD1 (6 bases). Looked up from germline, CDR1 is SQVTM and CDR2 is ANQGSEA. V lost 3 bases to trimming and J lost 4 bases, with 10 bases between them. This CDR3 has 13 residues. The CDR3 loop reads CSVEWQGKNIQYF. CDR3 sequence (DNA): TGCAGCGTTGAGTGGCAGGGGAAAAACATTCAGTACTTC.

The rearrangement links TRBV9 to TRBJ2-7, with D unclear. Germline CDR1 SGDLS, CDR2 YYNGEE. The CDR3 is made up of 14 amino acids. The V gene lost 0 bases and the J gene lost 1 base, with 8 bases spanning the gap. CDR3 DNA sequence: TGTGCCAGCAGCGTAGGGCAGTCTTCCTACGAGCAGTACTTC. Translating it yields CASSVGQSSYEQYF.

This clone has just a few counts. The chain joins TRBV7-9 to TRBJ2-5; D possibly matches TRBD1 or TRBD2 (6 bases each). With 1 base removed from V and 4 bases from J, the gap between germline ends came to 10 bases. CDR1 and CDR2 (germline): SEHNR, FQNEAQ (reference sequence). The CDR3 spans 14 residues. In DNA form, the CDR3 reads TGTGCCAGCAGCTTAGTGGGGGGCGGAGAGACCCAGTACTTC. Its protein product is CASSLVGGGETQYF.

This chain uses TRBV5-6 with TRBJ2-7; 7 bases map to TRBD2. From germline, CDR1 is SGHDT and CDR2 YYEEEE. The CDR3 runs 15 residues. V was clipped by 6 bases and J by 0 bases; unmatched bases: 9. The CDR3, as DNA: TGTGCCAGCATCCACCAACGGGGGGTCTCCTACGAGCAGTACTTC. Encoded protein: CASIHQRGVSYEQYF.

The V gene is TRBV11-2, the J gene TRBJ2-3; TRBD2 aligns across 14 bases. CDR3 length equals 18 residues. From germline, CDR1 is SGHAT and CDR2 FQNNGV. The V gene end was trimmed by 5 bases and the J gene end by 1 base; junction bases not matched to a gene: 8. The CDR3 is CASSQRLAGGLGTDTQYF. CDR3 nucleotides: TGTGCCAGCAGCCAGAGACTAGCGGGAGGGCTGGGCACAGATACGCAGTATTTT.

The chain links TRBV5-1 to TRBJ1-2; D is perhaps TRBD1 (5 bases). Trimming stripped 0 bases from V and 6 bases from J, with 9 bases between. CDR3 length: 13 residues. Looked up from germline, CDR1 is SGHRS and CDR2 is YFSETQ. The DNA of the CDR3 is TGCGCCAGCAGCTTGGTTCGAGGGGATGGCTACACCTTC. Protein: CASSLVRGDGYTF.